This T cell receptor beta chain was sequenced in a study of neurological immune-mediated disorders. The V end was cut by 0 bases, the J end by 5 bases, with 17 bases between. CDR3 length equals 16 residues. CDR1 is LNHNV and CDR2 is YYDKDF in the germline V gene (reference sequence). This clonotype was detected ten times or more. TCRdb analysed the 5' RACE reads with MiXCR anew, one entry per CDR3 protein. The data show about 41,000 distinct CDR3 sequences, about 14% seen once. The genes are TRBV15 and TRBJ2-7; D possibly corresponds to TRBD1 (6 bases). The sequence came from a woman between 55 and 75 years old with HTLV-1-associated myelopathy (HAM/TSP). Input material: CD4+ T cells from blood. The CDR3 region has the DNA TGTGCCACCAGCAGAGATTTACAGGGACCGACCCACGAGCAGTACTTC. This codes for CATSRDLQGPTHEQYF.